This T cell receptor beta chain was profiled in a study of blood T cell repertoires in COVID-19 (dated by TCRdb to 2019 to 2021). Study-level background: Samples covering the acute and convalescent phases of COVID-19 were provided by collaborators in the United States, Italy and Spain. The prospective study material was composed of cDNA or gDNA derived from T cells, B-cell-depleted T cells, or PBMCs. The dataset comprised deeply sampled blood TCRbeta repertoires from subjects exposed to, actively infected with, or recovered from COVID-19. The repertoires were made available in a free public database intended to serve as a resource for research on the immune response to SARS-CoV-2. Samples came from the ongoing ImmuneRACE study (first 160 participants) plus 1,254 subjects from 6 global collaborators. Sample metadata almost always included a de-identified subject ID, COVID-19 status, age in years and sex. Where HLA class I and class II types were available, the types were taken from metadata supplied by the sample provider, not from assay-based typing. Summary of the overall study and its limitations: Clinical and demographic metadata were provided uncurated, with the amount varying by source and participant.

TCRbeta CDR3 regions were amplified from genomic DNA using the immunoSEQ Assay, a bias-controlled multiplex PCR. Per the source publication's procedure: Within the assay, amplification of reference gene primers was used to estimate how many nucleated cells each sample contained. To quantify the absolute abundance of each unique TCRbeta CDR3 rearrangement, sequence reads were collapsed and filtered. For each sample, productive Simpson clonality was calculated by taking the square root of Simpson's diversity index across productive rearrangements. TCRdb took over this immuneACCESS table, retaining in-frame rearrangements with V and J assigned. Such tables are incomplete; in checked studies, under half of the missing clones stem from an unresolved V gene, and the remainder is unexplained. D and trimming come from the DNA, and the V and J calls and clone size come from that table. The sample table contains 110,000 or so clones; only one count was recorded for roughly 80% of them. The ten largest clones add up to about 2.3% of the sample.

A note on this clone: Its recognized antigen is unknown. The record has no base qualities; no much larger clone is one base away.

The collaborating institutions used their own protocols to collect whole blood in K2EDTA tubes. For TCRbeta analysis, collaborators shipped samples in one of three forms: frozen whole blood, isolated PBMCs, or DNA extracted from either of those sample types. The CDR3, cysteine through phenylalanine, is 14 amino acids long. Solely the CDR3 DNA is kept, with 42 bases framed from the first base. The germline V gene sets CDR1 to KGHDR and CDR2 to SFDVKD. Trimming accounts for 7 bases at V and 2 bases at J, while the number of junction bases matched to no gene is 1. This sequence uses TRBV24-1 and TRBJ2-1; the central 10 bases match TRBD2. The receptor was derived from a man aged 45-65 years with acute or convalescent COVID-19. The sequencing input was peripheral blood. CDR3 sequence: CATRSGGAYNEQFF. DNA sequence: TGTGCCACCAGGAGCGGGGGGGCCTACAATGAGCAGTTCTTC.